Below, 23 T cell receptor beta chains from the same sample are listed, as sequenced in a study of T-cell reconstitution after alpha-beta-depleted transplantation in children. The authors prepared the TCRbeta library with unique molecular identifiers. Using its own MiXCR run on the PCR reads, TCRdb lists one record per CDR3 protein. The profile covers 450,000 to 700,000 distinct CDR3 sequences, with 25% to 30% appearing a single time and around a third taken by the ten largest. Source: PBMCs, taken before TCRalphabeta/CD19-depleted stem cell transplant. These receptors were obtained from a boy younger than two with Wiskott-Aldrich syndrome, due to receive a stem cell transplant.

The chain joins TRBV20-1 to TRBJ2-1; 13 bases fit TRBD2. Germline assignment: CDR1 DFQATT and CDR2 SNEGSKA (reference sequence). CDR3 size: 15 residues. Germline trimming cut 3 bases from V and 8 bases from J; bases unmatched to any gene: 7. The CDR3 DNA is TGCAGTGCTAGGACCGGGACTAGCGGGAAGGATGAGCAGTTCTTC. It specifies CSARTGTSGKDEQFF.

This chain joins TRBV29-1 and TRBJ1-2; D might be TRBD1 (6 bases). Germline loops: CDR1 SQVTM, CDR2 ANQGSEA. V shed 3 bases and J shed 0 bases, with 17 bases lying between them. This CDR3 spans 16 amino acids. The CDR3 is CSVDPGKGGSNYGYTF. CDR3 DNA: TGCAGCGTTGATCCCGGAAAAGGGGGTTCTAACTATGGCTACACCTTC.

This clonotype came up a few times. The rearrangement uses TRBV5-1 and TRBJ1-6; TRBD1 matches at 12 bases. The CDR3 has 15 residues. The J segment lost 7 bases and the V segment lost 2 bases, leaving 1 base of the junction unmatched. CDR1 and CDR2 from the germline V gene are SGHRS and YFSETQ. This CDR3 reads CASSFGTGGNSPLHF. The CDR3 region has the DNA TGCGCCAGCAGCTTCGGGACAGGGGGCAATTCACCCCTCCACTTT.

The chain links TRBV5-1 to TRBJ1-1; 9 nucleotides match TRBD1. Trimming took 3 bases from V and 1 from J; bases not matched to a gene: 7. The germline CDR1 and CDR2 sequences are SGHRS and YFSETQ. This CDR3 contains 16 residues. The CDR3 region is CASSSGPDRGNTEAFF. The CDR3 DNA follows: TGCGCCAGCAGCTCCGGGCCGGACAGGGGGAACACTGAAGCTTTCTTT. Supplemented by reference TRBV5-1 and TRBJ1-1, the full variable domain reads KAGVTQTPRYLIKTRGQQVTLSCSPISGHRSVSWYQQTPGQGLQFLFEYFSETQRNKGNFPGRFSGRQFSNSRSEMNVSTLELGDSALYLCASSSGPDRGNTEAFFGQGTRLTVV.

This chain uses TRBV20-1 with TRBJ2-5; tentatively, D is TRBD2 (5 bases). CDR3 length equals 14 residues. V was cut by 0 bases and J by 1 base, with 9 bases left in between. Per the germline V gene, CDR1 is DFQATT and CDR2 is SNEGSKA (reference sequence). The CDR3 DNA follows: TGCAGTGCTAGAGAAGCAGGACTCCAAGAGACCCAGTACTTC. It is translated as CSAREAGLQETQYF.

V and J are TRBV20-1 and TRBJ2-3, with D unclear. Germline values: CDR1 DFQATT, CDR2 SNEGSKA (reference sequence). Trimming shortened V by 3 bases and J by 5 bases, and 9 bases separated the two germline ends. The CDR3 runs to 12 residues. In nucleotides, the CDR3 is TGCAGTGCTAGGTTTATGGAAGATACGCAGTATTTT. Protein: CSARFMEDTQYF.

The CDR3 nucleotides read TGTGCCAGCAGCCCGGGACAGCCCTTAATACTAGCCAAAAACATTCAGTACTTC. It encodes CASSPGQPLILAKNIQYF. The rearrangement links TRBV7-8 to TRBJ2-4; 7 positions agree with TRBD1. The CDR3 has 18 residues. Germline loops: CDR1 SGHVS, CDR2 FQNEAQ. Trimming took 5 bases from V and 0 from J; bases not matched to a gene: 13.

In this sample, this clonotype turned up a few times. The chain is built from TRBV28 and TRBJ1-6; D might be TRBD1 (6 bases). The CDR3 consists of 16 residues. V was shortened by 6 bases and J by 9 bases, with 21 bases between the two germline ends. Germline V gives CDR1 MDHEN, CDR2 SYDVKM. As DNA, the CDR3 is TGTGCCAGCAGACCTTACAGGGTTCTCTCGGGTTCACCCCTCCACTTT. Translating it yields CASRPYRVLSGSPLHF.

The chain carries TRBV6-1 and TRBJ1-5, with D possibly being TRBD1 (6 bases). V was pared by 6 bases and J by 6 bases, with 15 bases between. CDR1 and CDR2 from the germline V gene are MNHNS and SASEGT. The CDR3 sequence is 14 residues long. The CDR3 DNA sequence: TGTGCCAGCAGCCCGACAGGCTCGGGTCAGCCCCAGCATTTT. This encodes CASSPTGSGQPQHF.

The chain employs TRBV7-2 and TRBJ2-7; D gene uncertain. Germline values: CDR1 SGHTA, CDR2 FQGNSA. The CDR3 covers 15 residues. Trimming removed 2 bases at V and 3 bases at J, with 14 bases between. CDR3: CASSLRRALFYEQYF. The CDR3 DNA sequence: TGTGCCAGCAGCTTAAGGCGCGCCTTGTTCTACGAGCAGTACTTC.

This clonotype was seen only a few times. The J gene is TRBJ2-1, the V gene TRBV7-9, with 7 bases matching TRBD2. Germline lookup yields CDR1 SEHNR and CDR2 FQNEAQ (reference sequence). Trimming removed 8 bases from V and 6 bases from J; junction bases left unmatched: 7. This CDR3 is built from 13 residues. The CDR3 loop is CASREWEGNEQFF. Here the CDR3 DNA reads TGTGCCAGCCGAGAATGGGAGGGCAATGAGCAGTTCTTC.

The CDR3 DNA is TGCAGTGCTAGACTGACGCTAGCGGGAGGGCCAGGGAACTACGAGCAGTACTTC. It specifies CSARLTLAGGPGNYEQYF. The chain links TRBV20-1 to TRBJ2-7; 12 bases are a match to TRBD2. Per germline, CDR1 DFQATT and CDR2 SNEGSKA (reference sequence). Germline trimming cut 2 bases from V and 3 bases from J; bases unmatched to any gene: 14. This CDR3 region has 18 residues.

A few counts support this clonotype. V and J are TRBV6-2 or TRBV6-3 and TRBJ2-5; D ambiguous. Germline V gene data show CDR1 as MNHEY and CDR2 as SVGEGT. The V end was cut by 2 bases, the J end by 2 bases, with 6 bases between. The CDR3 has 13 amino acids. CDR3 bases: TGTGCCAGCAGTTACAGACTTCAAGAGACCCAGTACTTC. This translates into CASSYRLQETQYF.

Regarding this clonotype: A junction boundary mismatches the germline segment, possibly from a read error. The V gene is TRBV20-1, the J gene TRBJ2-7; 10 bases map to TRBD2. The CDR3 is made up of 15 amino acids. Germline values: CDR1 DFQATT, CDR2 SNEGSKA (reference sequence). CDR3: CCAVKRLAGLYEQYF. DNA for the CDR3: TGCTGTGCTGTTAAACGACTAGCGGGCCTCTACGAGCAGTACTTC.

The V and J genes are TRBV5-1 and TRBJ1-4; TRBD1 matches 7 bases. Germline V gives CDR1 SGHRS, CDR2 YFSETQ. V shed 0 bases and J 8 bases; nucleotides not matched to a gene: 4. The CDR3 consists of 14 residues. The chain's CDR3 is CASSLGTGKEKLFF. CDR3 in DNA: TGCGCCAGCAGCTTGGGGACAGGAAAGGAAAAACTGTTTTTT.

The chain links TRBV20-1 to TRBJ1-2; no clear D. This CDR3 comprises 14 residues. V was shortened by 0 bases and J by 2 bases, with 10 bases between the two germline ends. Germline V CDR1 and CDR2: DFQATT, SNEGSKA (reference sequence). For the CDR3, the DNA is TGCAGTGCTAGAGAACCTCCTCCCAACTATGGCTACACCTTC. Its translation: CSAREPPPNYGYTF.

The chain links TRBV5-1 to TRBJ2-1; 11 bases line up with TRBD2. CDR3 length: 17 amino acids. CDR1 SGHRS and CDR2 YFSETQ come from the germline V gene. J gave up 0 bases and V 2 bases, and 4 bases lay outside the gene matches. CDR3 bases: TGCGCCAGCAGCTTATTCGGACTAGCGGGCTCCTACAATGAGCAGTTCTTC. It specifies CASSLFGLAGSYNEQFF. The full variable domain, rest sourced from reference TRBV5-1 and TRBJ2-1, is KAGVTQTPRYLIKTRGQQVTLSCSPISGHRSVSWYQQTPGQGLQFLFEYFSETQRNKGNFPGRFSGRQFSNSRSEMNVSTLELGDSALYLCASSLFGLAGSYNEQFFGPGTRLTVL.

This clonotype was counted many times. V is TRBV5-6 and J is TRBJ2-5, with a possible D match to TRBD1 (6 bases). The germline gives CDR1 SGHDT, CDR2 YYEEEE. The CDR3 has 14 amino acids. V lost 6 bases and J lost 5, with 17 bases in between. The CDR3 DNA follows: TGTGCCAGCATCCCTAGGGGGTTCGGGGAGACCCAGTACTTC. This sequence encodes CASIPRGFGETQYF.

This rearrangement joins TRBV5-6 to TRBJ2-1; 9 nucleotides align to TRBD2. J gave up 6 bases and V 1 base, and 5 bases lay outside the gene matches. The CDR3 is 15 residues long. Germline lookup yields CDR1 SGHDT and CDR2 YYEEEE. The DNA of the CDR3 is TGTGCCAGCAGCTTGCCTCTAGCGGGGTCCAATGAGCAGTTCTTC. Translation gives CASSLPLAGSNEQFF.

This clonotype was counted a few times. The rearrangement links TRBV14 to TRBJ2-1; 9 bases map to TRBD1. The CDR3 extends over 15 amino acids. The V gene end was trimmed by 0 bases and the J gene end by 11 bases; junction bases not matched to a gene: 8. Germline CDR1 and CDR2: SGHDN and FVKESK. CDR3 nucleotides: TGTGCCAGCAGCCAAGATATGGGACAGGGAACCAAGCAGTTCTTC. It is translated as CASSQDMGQGTKQFF.

V is TRBV12-3 or TRBV12-4 and J is TRBJ2-5, with unresolved D. Trimming stripped 6 bases from V and 5 bases from J, with 13 bases between. This CDR3 has 13 amino acids. CDR3 in amino acids: CASRWDYGETQYF. In DNA, the CDR3 is TGTGCCAGCAGGTGGGATTACGGGGAGACCCAGTACTTC.

The genes are TRBV20-1 and TRBJ2-7, with D possibly being TRBD2 (5 bases). Trimming pared 3 bases from V and 3 bases from J, leaving 15 bases between. Germline CDR1 DFQATT, CDR2 SNEGSKA (reference sequence). CDR3 size: 14 residues. The CDR3 DNA is TGCAGTGCTAGTGACGGGATGGCCGGCTACGAGCAGTACTTC. This codes for CSASDGMAGYEQYF.

The rearrangement uses TRBV5-5 and TRBJ2-7, with TRBD2 identical over 11 bases. This CDR3 has 15 amino acids. Trimming at V came to 3 bases and at J to 3 bases, leaving 5 bases not matched to a gene. Germline values: CDR1 SGHKS, CDR2 YYEKEE (reference sequence). The chain's CDR3 is CASSSGTSGRYEQYF. The CDR3 bases are TGTGCCAGCAGCTCCGGGACTAGCGGCCGCTACGAGCAGTACTTC.